The T cell receptor beta chain under discussion was sequenced for a study of vaccination and CD4 T cells after COVID-19. The study's findings and limits: In convalescent patients, 304 of 307 vaccine-specific clones were mono-reactive for SARS-CoV-2 spike.

With the Oncomine TCR Beta short-read assay, DNA from cultured CD4+ T cells was sequenced. Using its own MiXCR run on the PCR reads, TCRdb lists one record per CDR3 protein. The data hold 13,000 to 15,000 distinct CDR3 sequences, with about three fifths observed a single time. In the case of this clonotype: Its specificity is not known.

This CDR3 contains 15 residues. Trimming left V 7 bases short and J 0 bases short, with 13 bases between. In germline, CDR1 is MDHEN, CDR2 SYDVKM. Noted treatment: roughly 11-day PBMC culture with coronavirus spike peptide pools or control peptides (ViraFEST assay). The source is a human donor who had recovered from COVID-19. Sequences were obtained from CD4+ T cells from blood, cultured in vitro. The rearrangement uses TRBV28 and TRBJ1-5, with a possible D match to TRBD1 (5 bases). The CDR3 nucleotides are TGTGCCAGCACCGGGGCAGATCATAGCAATCAGCCCCAGCATTTT. Its translation: CASTGADHSNQPQHF. Drawing the rest from reference TRBV28 and TRBJ1-5, the complete variable domain is DVKVTQSSRYLVKRTGEKVFLECVQDMDHENMFWYRQDPGLGLRLIYFSYDVKMKEKGDIPEGYSVSREKKERFSLILESASTNQTSMYLCASTGADHSNQPQHFGDGTRLSIL.